Below are 5 T cell receptor beta chains sequenced from a single sample in a study of shared clonotypes between healthy human individuals. The table came from immunoSEQ multiplex PCR; TCRdb's copy has only in-frame clones and leaves some out. The sample contains about 2.5 million clones, just under 95% of which appear only once. The sample comprised naive CD4+ T cells from PBMCs. The subset was: CD45RA+ positively selected. All receptors derive from a man aged 18 to 29 in good health. Some clones in this sample may be carry-over from other donors' samples.

This chain uses TRBV18 with TRBJ1-1; 12 nucleotides match TRBD1. The V gene end was trimmed by 4 bases and the J gene end by 1 base; junction bases not matched to a gene: 7. Germline V lookup: CDR1 KGHSH, CDR2 LQKENI. This CDR3 contains 17 residues. The CDR3 spells CASSLTGQGAGNTEAFF. CDR3 nucleotide sequence: TGTGCCAGCTCACTCACGGGACAGGGGGCTGGGAACACTGAAGCTTTCTTT. The entire variable domain, with the rest obtained from reference TRBV18 and TRBJ1-1, is as follows: NAGVMQNPRHLVRRRGQEARLRCSPMKGHSHVYWYRQLPEEGLKFMVYLQKENIIDESGMPKERFSAEFPKEGPSILRIQQVVRGDSAAYFCASSLTGQGAGNTEAFFGQGTRLTVV.

V usage is TRBV7-9 and J usage is TRBJ2-5; TRBD2 matches at 10 bases. J lost 5 bases, V lost 3 bases, and 3 bases had no gene match. The germline V gene has CDR1 SEHNR and CDR2 FQNEAQ (reference sequence). The length of the CDR3 is 14 residues. The CDR3, as DNA: TGTGCCAGCAGCTTGGGACTAGCGTATGAGACCCAGTACTTC. This encodes CASSLGLAYETQYF.

The chain employs TRBV9 and TRBJ2-2, with 7 bases identical to TRBD1. CDR3 length equals 15 residues. Trimming took 4 bases from V and 6 from J; bases not matched to a gene: 9. CDR1 and CDR2 (germline): SGDLS, YYNGEE. As DNA, the CDR3 is TGTGCCAGCAGCACACTACGGACAGGCCCCGGGGAGCTGTTTTTT. The encoded protein is CASSTLRTGPGELFF.

The gene calls are TRBV7-7 and TRBJ2-2; 7 positions agree with TRBD2. V shed 5 bases and J 2 bases; nucleotides not matched to a gene: 11. The CDR3 spans 17 residues. Germline CDR1 is SSHAT and CDR2 is FNYEAQ (reference sequence). The CDR3 region has the DNA TGTGCCAGCAGCCCCTCGCGGTCAGCGGGAAACACCGGGGAGCTGTTTTTT. It codes for CASSPSRSAGNTGELFF.

Turning to this clone: In the same sample, other DNA sequences code for this CDR3. V is TRBV5-1 and J is TRBJ2-3; D gene unclear. V dropped 0 bases and J dropped 3 bases, with 2 bases sitting between them. The CDR3 has 12 residues. Per the germline V gene, CDR1 is SGHRS and CDR2 is YFSETQ. CDR3 loop: CASSLETDTQYF. The CDR3 DNA reads TGCGCCAGCAGCTTGGAGACAGATACGCAGTATTTT.